This TCR beta chain was captured in a study of siplizumab effects on memory and regulatory T cells. Points from the study as a whole: Alloreactive sequences traceable to unstimulated CD4+ memory cells were significantly reduced by siplizumab. Naive T cells appeared more diverse than memory cells and seemed to be major alloresponse contributors.

Germline loops: CDR1 SGHTA, CDR2 FQGNSA. The CDR3 is made up of 13 amino acids. The J segment lost 6 bases and the V segment lost 6 bases, leaving 3 bases of the junction unmatched. It was 85,000 to 100,000 TCR templates that were assayed per sample. Data came from immunoSEQ multiplex PCR; TCRdb stores just in-frame clones and leaves some out. The sample lists about 100,000 clones, 91% seen once, with around 2.6% in the top ten. As regards this clone: Antigen unknown.

V gene TRBV7-2 combines with J gene TRBJ2-2, with 8 bases that match TRBD2. The receptor was derived from a human donor in good health. Some clones in this sample may be carry-over from other donors' samples. Sequenced sample: CD4+ T cells sorted from blood. CDR3 sequence: CASSKTSAGELFF. For the CDR3, the DNA is TGTGCCAGCAGTAAGACTAGCGCCGGGGAGCTGTTTTTT.